Following are 17 T cell receptor beta chains from one sample sequenced in a study of OX40 agonist ivuxolimab in advanced cancers. The data were produced by immunoSEQ multiplex PCR, yet TCRdb's version contains in-frame clones alone and is incomplete. The sample lists over 50,000 clones; roughly four fifths were seen once. The sequences come from CD4+ or CD8+ T cells sorted from blood, collected in a trial of the OX40 agonist ivuxolimab. The receptors derive from an adult with an advanced solid tumor such as melanoma, head and neck, liver or kidney cancer.

V usage is TRBV7-2 and J usage is TRBJ2-7; D may be TRBD2 (5 bases). V gave up 2 bases and J gave up 7 bases, with 18 bases separating them. CDR1 and CDR2 (germline): SGHTA, FQGNSA. The CDR3 runs 15 residues. The CDR3 loop is CASSLRAVLWNEQYF. CDR3 nucleotides: TGTGCCAGCAGCTTACGAGCGGTCCTATGGAATGAGCAGTACTTC. Using reference TRBV7-2 and TRBJ2-7 for the parts outside the CDR3, the full variable domain is GAGVSQSPSNKVTEKGKDVELRCDPISGHTALYWYRQSLGQGLEFLIYFQGNSAPDKSGLPSDRFSAERTGGSVSTLTIQRTQQEDSAVYLCASSLRAVLWNEQYFGPGTRLTVT.

The V and J genes are TRBV5-1 and TRBJ2-3; 8 bases are shared with TRBD2. The CDR3 runs to 14 residues. With 1 base clipped from V and 6 bases from J, the junction kept 4 bases outside the gene matches. CDR1 and CDR2 (germline): SGHRS, YFSETQ. The CDR3 nucleotides are TGCGCCAGCAGCTTGCGGGGGGGCCACGATACGCAGTATTTT. Residues: CASSLRGGHDTQYF.

The rearrangement links TRBV10-3 to TRBJ2-2; 9 bases align to TRBD1. Germline V gene lookup returns CDR1 ENHRY and CDR2 SYGVKD. This CDR3 has 15 amino acids. V lost 7 bases and J lost 2; bases outside the gene matches: 5. Here the CDR3 reads CAITPDRGNTGELFF. As DNA, the CDR3 is TGTGCCATCACCCCGGACAGGGGAAACACCGGGGAGCTGTTTTTT.

This clone appeared a single time. The chain uses TRBV6-1 and TRBJ1-2; possible D gene TRBD1, 5 bases. CDR1 is MNHNS and CDR2 is SASEGT in the germline V gene. The CDR3 length is 15 residues. V lost 0 bases and J 3 bases, leaving 11 bases between the germline ends. The CDR3 DNA reads as TGTGCCAGCAGTGAAGCAACGGGGCGGTACTATGGCTACACCTTC. The encoded protein is CASSEATGRYYGYTF.

This rearrangement joins TRBV5-1 to TRBJ1-6, with D possibly matching TRBD1 (6 bases). V gave up 4 bases and J gave up 5 bases, with 13 bases separating them. This CDR3 is 15 amino acids long. CDR1 is SGHRS, CDR2 YFSETQ, per germline. CDR3 protein: CASSRYRADNSPLHF. The CDR3 DNA sequence: TGCGCCAGCAGCCGCTACAGGGCAGATAATTCACCCCTCCACTTT. The full variable domain, with the rest looked up from reference TRBV5-1 and TRBJ1-6, is KAGVTQTPRYLIKTRGQQVTLSCSPISGHRSVSWYQQTPGQGLQFLFEYFSETQRNKGNFPGRFSGRQFSNSRSEMNVSTLELGDSALYLCASSRYRADNSPLHFGNGTRLTVT.

The rearrangement joins TRBV19 to TRBJ1-4; D not certain. The CDR3 extends over 15 amino acids. Per germline, CDR1 LNHDA and CDR2 SQIVND (reference sequence). Trimming removed 1 base from V and 8 bases from J, with 14 bases in between. The CDR3 DNA follows: TGTGCCAGTAGTATAGTAGGTGGAGGTCGAGAAAAACTGTTTTTT. Protein product: CASSIVGGGREKLFF.

The rearrangement joins TRBV6-6 to TRBJ2-7; 7 bases fit TRBD1. V shed 5 bases, J shed 2 bases, and the junction held 3 bases outside the gene matches. The CDR3 contains 13 residues. CDR1 is MNHNY, CDR2 SVGAGI, per germline (reference sequence). The CDR3 protein is CASSDREPYEQYF. The CDR3 coding sequence is TGTGCCAGCAGTGACAGGGAACCCTACGAGCAGTACTTC.

The V call is TRBV18, the J call TRBJ1-1; TRBD1 matches at 9 bases. V was pared by 6 bases and J by 12 bases, with 8 bases of the junction left unmatched. CDR3 length equals 12 residues. Germline V gene lookup returns CDR1 KGHSH and CDR2 LQKENI. The CDR3 nucleotides read TGTGCCAGCTCCGACGGGACAGGGAAAACTTTCTTT. Protein product: CASSDGTGKTFF.

The chain employs TRBV10-3 and TRBJ2-7; 7 bases match TRBD1. The CDR3 runs to 12 residues. Germline V CDR1 and CDR2: ENHRY, SYGVKD. Trimming at V came to 10 bases and at J to 5 bases, leaving 8 bases not matched to a gene. CDR3 coding DNA: TGTGCCACCTCTGGGACAGCCGACGAGCAGTACTTC. This translates into CATSGTADEQYF.

This chain links TRBV10-1 with TRBJ1-1; D gene uncertain. CDR3 length: 13 amino acids. The V and J ends lost 8 bases and 1 base respectively, with 11 bases between them. Germline CDR1 WNHNN, CDR2 SYGVQD (reference sequence). The CDR3 sequence is CASRASPNTEAFF. In DNA, the CDR3 is TGCGCCAGCCGTGCCTCCCCGAACACTGAAGCTTTCTTT.

This sequence joins TRBV5-1 and TRBJ2-7; 10 nucleotides match TRBD1. The CDR3 contains 16 residues. The germline CDR1 and CDR2 sequences are SGHRS and YFSETQ. The V gene end was trimmed by 3 bases and the J gene end by 2 bases; junction bases not matched to a gene: 8. The CDR3 DNA reads as TGCGCCAGCAGCTCACGCCGGGACAGGGGACCCTACGAGCAGTACTTC. Translating it yields CASSSRRDRGPYEQYF.

This sequence joins TRBV7-8 and TRBJ1-2; unclear D gene. Germline loops: CDR1 SGHVS, CDR2 FQNEAQ. V lost 7 bases and J lost 8, with 20 bases in between. The CDR3 covers 14 residues. This CDR3 is CASTPRRVSWGYTF. DNA of the CDR3: TGTGCCAGCACGCCACGGAGGGTCTCTTGGGGCTACACCTTC.

V is TRBV6-1 and J is TRBJ2-3; 7 bases agree with TRBD1. From germline, CDR1 is MNHNS and CDR2 SASEGT. V shed 2 bases, J shed 8 bases, and the junction held 7 bases outside the gene matches. This CDR3 spans 14 amino acids. The CDR3 DNA reads TGTGCCAGCAGTGAACAGGGGGAACGTGGTACGCAGTATTTT. This sequence encodes CASSEQGERGTQYF.

This chain links TRBV5-1 with TRBJ2-1; D gene ambiguous. The CDR3 totals 12 residues. Germline V CDR1 and CDR2: SGHRS, YFSETQ. Trimming left V 4 bases short and J 8 bases short, with 10 bases between. The CDR3 DNA is TGCGCCAGCAGCGCCCAGTTAGATGAGCAGTTCTTC. It is translated as CASSAQLDEQFF.

The chain has TRBV30 and TRBJ2-3; 7 positions agree with TRBD2. This CDR3 is 14 amino acids long. Germline V gene lookup returns CDR1 GTSNPN and CDR2 SVGIG (reference sequence). V shed 2 bases, J shed 3 bases, and the junction held 5 bases outside the gene matches. The CDR3 DNA follows: TGTGCCTGGAGTCACCCCGGGGGGACAGATACGCAGTATTTT. It codes for CAWSHPGGTDTQYF.

J is TRBJ2-3 and V is TRBV5-1; D is ambiguous. The V and J ends lost 0 bases and 6 bases respectively, with 8 bases between them. The CDR3 contains 13 residues. Per germline, CDR1 SGHRS and CDR2 YFSETQ. CDR3 sequence reads: CASSLGPRDTQYF. DNA for the CDR3: TGCGCCAGCAGCTTGGGTCCTCGGGATACGCAGTATTTT.

The CDR3, as DNA: TGCGCCAGCAGTGCCCTCCCTCTAGATACGCAGTATTTT. The encoded protein is CASSALPLDTQYF. The chain is built from TRBV10-1 and TRBJ2-3; no reliable D call. Germline CDR1 is WNHNN and CDR2 is SYGVQD (reference sequence). Trimming shortened V by 4 bases and J by 5 bases, and 10 bases separated the two germline ends. This CDR3 spans 13 amino acids.